This T cell receptor beta chain was recovered during a study of T cells in localized non-small cell lung cancer. General study results and limits: Higher adjacent-lung clonality was associated with shorter survival. There were a median about 53 of the top 100 tumor clones appearing in adjacent lung. Multi-region tumor sequencing was not done, so intratumor heterogeneity could not be excluded. Clonality of T cells reached its maximum in uninvolved adjacent lung, surpassing tumor.

Some clones are missing from TCRdb's copy, which holds only in-frame ones; the method was immunoSEQ multiplex PCR. The data show approximately 3,000 clones, 15% to 25% seen once. The CDR3 is 13 amino acids. Germline assignment: CDR1 LNHDA and CDR2 SQIVND (reference sequence). Trimming stripped 5 bases from V and 6 bases from J, with 13 bases between. This clone has more than one count but fewer than ten. What it binds is unknown. The rearrangement joins TRBV19 to TRBJ1-1; maybe TRBD1 (5 bases). Sequencing was performed on lung tumor tissue, taken before any cancer treatment. The clonotype was recovered from a female donor aged 60 or older with stage II lung adenocarcinoma. This chain's CDR3 is CASSGTPRSEAFF. The CDR3 region has the DNA TGTGCCAGTAGTGGGACGCCTCGATCTGAAGCTTTCTTT.